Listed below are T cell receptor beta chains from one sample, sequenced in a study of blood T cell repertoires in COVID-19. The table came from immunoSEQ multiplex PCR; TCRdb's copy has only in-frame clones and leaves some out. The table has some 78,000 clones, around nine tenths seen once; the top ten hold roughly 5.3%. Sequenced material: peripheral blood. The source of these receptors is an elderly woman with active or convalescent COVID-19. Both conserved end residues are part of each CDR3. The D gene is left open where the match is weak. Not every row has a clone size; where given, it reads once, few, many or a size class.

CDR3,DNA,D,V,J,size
CASSIIPRQRSTDTQYF,TGTGCCAGTAGCATCATCCCCAGGCAGCGGAGCACAGATACGCAGTATTTT,.,TRBV19,TRBJ2-3,.
CASSQEMSGGAYNEQFF,TGCGCCAGCAGCCAAGAGATGAGTGGGGGCGCCTACAATGAGCAGTTCTTC,.,TRBV4-3,TRBJ2-1,.
CASSPEGSSGRARATQYF,TGTGCCAGCTCACCAGAAGGGAGTAGCGGGAGGGCGCGAGCTACGCAGTATTTT,TRBD2,TRBV18,TRBJ2-3,.
CASSQRGGPGTGELFF,TGTGCCAGCAGCCAAAGAGGAGGGCCGGGCACCGGGGAGCTGTTTTTT,.,TRBV7-2,TRBJ2-2,few
CASRFGLAGYEQYF,TGTGCCAGCAGGTTCGGGCTAGCGGGCTACGAGCAGTACTTC,TRBD2,TRBV7-2,TRBJ2-7,.
CASRRQGTGGRGQPQHF,TGTGCCAGCAGGCGTCAAGGGACAGGGGGTCGCGGTCAGCCCCAGCATTTT,TRBD1,TRBV2,TRBJ1-5,.
CAISVGGDTQYF,TGTGCCATCAGTGTGGGAGGGGATACGCAGTATTTT,TRBD2,TRBV10-3,TRBJ2-3,.
CASSFDREQYYNEQFF,TGTGCCAGCAGTTTTGATCGGGAACAGTACTACAATGAGCAGTTCTTC,.,TRBV28,TRBJ2-1,.
CASSQDQLAGGSSYEQYF,TGTGCCAGCAGCCAAGATCAACTAGCGGGGGGATCGTCCTACGAGCAGTACTTC,TRBD2,TRBV3-1/TRBV3-2,TRBJ2-7,.
CASGRAGTPYGYTF,TGTGCTAGTGGTCGAGCGGGGACACCCTATGGCTACACCTTC,.,TRBV12-5,TRBJ1-2,.
CATSVGTVNQPQHF,TGTGCCACCAGTGTCGGGACAGTTAATCAGCCCCAGCATTTT,TRBD1,TRBV24-1,TRBJ1-5,.
CAWSTLGQHNTEAFF,TGTGCCTGGAGTACCCTGGGACAGCACAACACTGAAGCTTTCTTT,TRBD1,TRBV30,TRBJ1-1,.
CASSPLLARELFF,TGTGCCAGCAGTCCTCTACTAGCGCGGGAGCTGTTTTTT,TRBD2,TRBV27,TRBJ2-2,.
CASSSPPASGMAKNIQYF,TGTGCCAGCAGCTCACCTCCAGCTAGCGGGATGGCCAAAAACATTCAGTACTTC,TRBD2,TRBV7-2,TRBJ2-4,.
CASTPTGSYEQYF,TGTGCCAGCACCCCGACAGGAAGTTACGAGCAGTACTTC,.,TRBV7-8,TRBJ2-7,.
CATSGGQDPTGELFF,TGTGCCACCAGTGGGGGACAGGACCCCACCGGGGAGCTGTTTTTT,TRBD1,TRBV24-1,TRBJ2-2,few
CASSQDRTGRTYGYTF,TGCGCCAGCAGCCAAGATCGGACAGGCCGGACCTATGGCTACACCTTC,TRBD1,TRBV4-3,TRBJ1-2,once
CASSLGLAGGWYEQYF,TGCGCCAGCAGCCTAGGACTAGCGGGAGGGTGGTACGAGCAGTACTTC,TRBD2,TRBV5-1,TRBJ2-7,.
CASSYPYRDNYGYTF,TGTGCCAGCAGTTACCCCTACAGGGATAACTATGGCTACACCTTC,.,TRBV6-6,TRBJ1-2,.
CASSLVLRGPYEQYF,TGTGCCAGCAGCTTAGTCCTCAGGGGCCCCTACGAGCAGTACTTC,.,TRBV7-2,TRBJ2-7,once
CASSESPPGSPLHF,TGTGCCAGCAGTGAGTCACCCCCCGGGTCACCCCTCCACTTT,.,TRBV25-1,TRBJ1-6,.
CASSLMGAQETQYF,TGTGCCAGCAGCTTAATGGGGGCCCAAGAGACCCAGTACTTC,.,TRBV7-3,TRBJ2-5,once
CASSQTGGAADSYEQYF,TGTGCCAGCTCCCAAACAGGGGGCGCCGCGGACTCCTACGAGCAGTACTTC,TRBD1,TRBV18,TRBJ2-7,.
CASSPQQGWSYGYTF,TGTGCCAGCAGCCCACAACAGGGTTGGAGCTATGGCTACACCTTC,.,TRBV7-9,TRBJ1-2,few
CASSFARVLDTQYF,TGTGCCAGCTCATTTGCGCGCGTCCTGGATACGCAGTATTTT,.,TRBV18,TRBJ2-3,.
CASRRDSYNSPLHF,TGTGCCAGCAGGAGGGACAGCTATAATTCACCCCTTCACTTT,TRBD1,TRBV2,TRBJ1-6,.
CATDRGVQETQYF,TGTGCCACCGACAGGGGAGTCCAAGAGACCCAGTACTTC,TRBD1,TRBV15,TRBJ2-5,.
CASTKDQGPPTF,TGTGCCAGCACCAAGGACCAGGGGCCTCCCACCTTC,.,TRBV7-2,TRBJ1-2,.
CASGLYGRDNEQFF,TGTGCCAGCGGGCTGTATGGGAGGGACAATGAGCAGTTCTTC,.,TRBV21-1,TRBJ2-1,.
CASSFNRGADEQYF,TGTGCCAGTAGTTTCAACCGGGGGGCGGACGAGCAGTACTTC,.,TRBV19,TRBJ2-7,.
CASSFAVRGAQYF,TGTGCCAGCAGCTTTGCAGTGCGGGGGGCCCAGTACTTC,TRBD2,TRBV11-2,TRBJ2-5,few
CASSFSGKSQPQHF,TGTGCCAGCAGTTTCTCAGGAAAGTCTCAGCCCCAGCATTTT,.,TRBV27,TRBJ1-5,.
CASSPRLGGETQYF,TGTGCCAGCTCACCCAGACTAGGCGGGGAGACCCAGTACTTC,.,TRBV18,TRBJ2-5,.
CASSVQGAGDTQYF,TGTGCCAGCAGCGTACAGGGGGCGGGAGATACGCAGTATTTT,TRBD1,TRBV7-3,TRBJ2-3,.
CASSEDSYGYTF,TGTGCCAGCAGCGAAGACAGCTATGGCTACACCTTC,.,TRBV5-4,TRBJ1-2,.
CASSSPAGRTEAFF,TGTGCCAGCAGCTCCCCCGCAGGGCGGACTGAAGCTTTCTTT,.,TRBV7-9,TRBJ1-1,once
CASSRDTLYGYTF,TGTGCCAGCTCACGGGACACTCTCTATGGCTACACCTTC,.,TRBV18,TRBJ1-2,.
CASSFQGRDSPLHF,TGTGCCAGCAGTTTCCAGGGTCGCGATTCACCCCTCCACTTT,.,TRBV27,TRBJ1-6,few
CASSQGTSGVSEQFF,TGTGCCAGCAGCCAAGGAACTAGCGGGGTATCTGAGCAGTTCTTC,TRBD2,TRBV4-2,TRBJ2-1,.
CSASSGGREQFF,TGCAGTGCTAGTTCAGGGGGCAGGGAGCAGTTCTTC,TRBD1,TRBV20-1,TRBJ2-1,few
CSVELAGFLVQFF,TGCAGCGTTGAACTAGCGGGATTCTTGGTGCAGTTCTTC,TRBD2,TRBV29-1,TRBJ2-1,.
CATSRSGTGLLEVSDTQYF,TGTGCCACCAGCAGGAGCGGGACAGGGTTGCTGGAAGTGTCAGATACGCAGTATTTT,TRBD1,TRBV15,TRBJ2-3,.
CASSLVAALAGPRNSYEQYF,TGTGCCAGCAGCTTAGTCGCGGCGCTAGCGGGCCCAAGGAATTCCTACGAGCAGTACTTC,TRBD2,TRBV11-3,TRBJ2-7,.
CASSQRQGTQPQHF,TGTGCCAGCTCACAGCGACAGGGGACTCAGCCCCAGCATTTT,TRBD1,TRBV18,TRBJ1-5,.
CATQLWEGEHNEQFF,TGTGCCACCCAGCTATGGGAGGGAGAGCACAATGAGCAGTTCTTC,TRBD2,TRBV27,TRBJ2-1,.
CASSKETAMNTEAFF,TGTGCCAGCAGCAAAGAGACAGCGATGAACACTGAAGCTTTCTTT,.,TRBV5-4,TRBJ1-1,.